Reported below is one TCR beta chain. What it binds is not known. Expressed TCRB transcripts were sequenced because the isolated RNA had all been reverse transcribed beforehand. TCRdb's table, derived via immunoSEQ multiplex PCR, lists solely in-frame clones and lacks some. The repertoire includes hundreds of thousands of clones, over 11% of them detected once, and roughly 0.04% sits in the top ten. This entry comes from a study of beta chain features in type 1 diabetes. Losses at the gene ends were 1 base for V and 0 bases for J; bases not matched to a gene: 9. Germline V CDR1 and CDR2: LGHNA, YSLEER. This CDR3 has 18 amino acids. Study-level points and caveats: Type 1 diabetes patients had TCRB CDR3s that were shorter (moderately but significantly so) in all four CD4+ subsets.

The chain employs TRBV4-3 and TRBJ2-3; 8 bases agree with TRBD1. The clonotype was recovered from a man aged 18 to 29 with type 1 diabetes. Source material: naive CD4+ T cells from blood. The chain's CDR3 is CASSQAAPGQDSTDTQYF. The CDR3 region has the DNA TGCGCCAGCAGCCAAGCAGCCCCGGGACAGGATAGCACAGATACGCAGTATTTT.